What follows are 30 T cell receptor beta chains derived from one specimen sequenced in a study of blood T cell repertoires in COVID-19. Assay: immunoSEQ multiplex PCR; the TCRdb copy retains only in-frame clones and omits some. This table holds under 250,000 clones, around 82% found once. The specimen was peripheral blood. The receptors stem from a woman of 80 years or more with acute or convalescent COVID-19.

The chain combines TRBV15 with TRBJ2-5, with D possibly matching TRBD2 (5 bases). The CDR3 extends over 15 amino acids. Trimming cost V 1 base and J 5 bases, with 14 bases left between them. Per the germline V gene, CDR1 is LNHNV and CDR2 is YYDKDF (reference sequence). CDR3 coding DNA: TGTGCCACCAGCAGAGCCGGCGGGCGGTGGGAGACCCAGTACTTC. This gives the protein CATSRAGGRWETQYF.

The chain is built from TRBV5-1 and TRBJ1-1; no reliable D call. The ends were cut back, 3 bases at V and 4 bases at J, with 10 bases in the middle. The CDR3 is 13 residues long. Per the germline V gene, CDR1 is SGHRS and CDR2 is YFSETQ. In nucleotides, the CDR3 is TGCGCCAGCAGCTCGGCCCCGGGCACTGAAGCTTTCTTT. Amino acid sequence: CASSSAPGTEAFF.

This clone was seen a handful of times. The J gene is TRBJ1-2, the V gene TRBV24-1; 7 bases fit TRBD1. The CDR3 totals 16 residues. Germline V CDR1 and CDR2: KGHDR, SFDVKD. After removal of 2 bases from V and 8 bases from J, the junction contained 13 bases not matched to a gene. CDR3 coding DNA: TGTGCCACCAGTGATTCGCGGACAGGCGCCTCTGGAGGCTACACCTTC. Protein product: CATSDSRTGASGGYTF.

J is TRBJ1-2 and V is TRBV5-1; D uncertain. Germline V lookup: CDR1 SGHRS, CDR2 YFSETQ. The CDR3 is 15 residues long. The V and J ends lost 0 bases and 4 bases respectively, with 13 bases between them. DNA for the CDR3: TGCGCCAGCAGCTTGGGGACTGCCAGTGCCTATGGCTACACCTTC. It translates to CASSLGTASAYGYTF.

The J gene is TRBJ2-1, the V gene TRBV18; D gene unclear. The CDR3 is 16 residues long. Trimming shortened V by 0 bases and J by 0 bases, and 9 bases separated the two germline ends. Per germline, CDR1 KGHSH and CDR2 LQKENI. The CDR3 here is CASSPPVGNSYNEQFF. CDR3 bases: TGTGCCAGCTCACCACCGGTGGGCAACTCCTACAATGAGCAGTTCTTC. Supplemented by reference TRBV18 and TRBJ2-1, the full variable domain reads NAGVMQNPRHLVRRRGQEARLRCSPMKGHSHVYWYRQLPEEGLKFMVYLQKENIIDESGMPKERFSAEFPKEGPSILRIQQVVRGDSAAYFCASSPPVGNSYNEQFFGPGTRLTVL.

V is TRBV27 and J is TRBJ1-2, with 10 bases identical to TRBD1. J lost 1 base, V lost 2 bases, and 7 bases had no gene match. Germline assignment: CDR1 MNHEY and CDR2 SMNVEV (reference sequence). The CDR3 is 17 residues long. CDR3 sequence: CASSLKGQGSINYGYTF. In DNA form, the CDR3 reads TGTGCCAGCAGTTTAAAGGGACAGGGGTCCATTAACTATGGCTACACCTTC.

This chain joins TRBV28 and TRBJ2-5, with 8 bases aligning to TRBD2. The V gene end was trimmed by 5 bases and the J gene end by 7 bases; junction bases not matched to a gene: 15. The length of the CDR3 is 16 residues. Germline CDR1 and CDR2: MDHEN and SYDVKM. The DNA for the CDR3 is TGTGCCAGCAGTCCGGGCGGGGCGGGGGGCGAAGGGACCCAGTACTTC. Protein sequence: CASSPGGAGGEGTQYF.

V and J are TRBV19 and TRBJ1-5, with 9 bases that match TRBD1. The CDR3 is made up of 17 amino acids. Germline assignment: CDR1 LNHDA and CDR2 SQIVND (reference sequence). The V and J ends lost 10 bases and 6 bases, in that order; junction bases with no gene match: 19. The CDR3 DNA reads TGTGCCATAATCCCAAGACGGGGACAGGGAAAGGGTCAGCCCCAGCATTTT. It is translated as CAIIPRRGQGKGQPQHF. The variable domain in full, with the rest retrieved from reference TRBV19 and TRBJ1-5, is DGGITQSPKYLFRKEGQNVTLSCEQNLNHDAMYWYRQDPGQGLRLIYYSQIVNDFQKGDIAEGYSVSREKKESFPLTVTSAQKNPTAFYLCAIIPRRGQGKGQPQHFGDGTRLSIL.

CDR3 protein: CASSTTPSTEAFF. CDR3 bases: TGTGCCAGCAGCACCACTCCGAGCACTGAAGCTTTCTTT. The chain carries TRBV3-1 (or the pseudogene TRBV3-2) and TRBJ1-1; D remains ambiguous. The CDR3 spans 13 residues. From germline, CDR1 is LGHDT and CDR2 YNNKEL (reference sequence). V was pared by 5 bases and J by 4 bases, with 11 bases between.

The rearrangement uses TRBV6-6 and TRBJ1-5; D is unclear. The V and J ends lost 7 bases and 0 bases respectively, with 4 bases between them. Germline V gene sequence: CDR1 MNHNY, CDR2 SVGAGI (reference sequence). The CDR3 has 12 amino acids. The CDR3 here is CASTNSNQPQHF. DNA for the CDR3: TGTGCCAGCACTAATAGCAATCAGCCCCAGCATTTT.

V is TRBV19 and J is TRBJ1-5, with D hard to call. The V gene lost 1 base and the J gene lost 7 bases, with 8 bases spanning the gap. The CDR3 is 13 amino acids. Per germline, CDR1 LNHDA and CDR2 SQIVND (reference sequence). The chain's CDR3 is CASSIGRGQPQHF. For the CDR3, the DNA is TGTGCCAGTAGTATAGGACGAGGACAGCCCCAGCATTTT.

This sequence joins TRBV11-2 and TRBJ1-2; 8 bases are a match to TRBD1. Germline CDR1 SGHAT, CDR2 FQNNGV. V was pared by 5 bases and J by 4 bases, with 6 bases of the junction left unmatched. This CDR3 contains 14 residues. The CDR3 is CASSPGQGPYGYTF. CDR3 in DNA: TGTGCCAGCAGCCCCGGACAGGGCCCCTATGGCTACACCTTC.

This clone was counted a few times. The chain links TRBV28 to TRBJ1-5, with TRBD1 matching over 9 bases. Germline V CDR1 and CDR2: MDHEN, SYDVKM. This CDR3 region has 16 residues. V lost 8 bases and J lost 4; bases outside the gene matches: 12. DNA of the CDR3: TGTGCCAGCCAAAGATGGGGACAGGGTACGAATCAGCCCCAGCATTTT. Protein product: CASQRWGQGTNQPQHF.

The J gene is TRBJ1-2, the V gene TRBV9, with D hard to call. This CDR3 is 15 amino acids long. V was clipped by 4 bases and J by 3 bases, with 16 bases between them. The V gene's germline CDR1 is SGDLS and CDR2 YYNGEE. DNA of the CDR3: TGTGCCAGCAGCCTTCAGGCCAACCCGGACTATGGCTACACCTTC. Translating gives CASSLQANPDYGYTF.

CDR3 in amino acids: CASSETSSSYNEQFF. The CDR3 DNA is TGTGCCAGCAGTGAAACTTCGAGCTCCTACAATGAGCAGTTCTTC. The chain combines TRBV25-1 with TRBJ2-1; no firm D call. There are 15 residues in the CDR3. Germline-derived CDR1 and CDR2 are MGHDK and SYGVNS. Trimming removed 2 bases at V and 0 bases at J, with 8 bases between.

The genes are TRBV11-3 and TRBJ1-3, with D unclear. The V gene's germline CDR1 is SGHNT and CDR2 YENEEA. The CDR3 is 16 amino acids. With 0 bases removed from V and 4 bases from J, the gap between germline ends came to 13 bases. CDR3 amino acids: CASSLDPRQAGNTIYF. The DNA of the CDR3 is TGTGCCAGCAGCTTAGATCCTCGGCAGGCCGGAAACACCATATATTTT. Full variable domain (outside the CDR3, taken from reference TRBV11-3 and TRBJ1-3): EAGVVQSPRYKIIEKKQPVAFWCNPISGHNTLYWYLQNLGQGPELLIRYENEEAVDDSQLPKDRFSAERLKGVDSTLKIQPAELGDSAVYLCASSLDPRQAGNTIYFGEGSWLTVV.

The chain recombines TRBV7-2 with TRBJ1-1, with TRBD1 as a possible D gene (6 bases). Germline CDR1 reads SGHTA; CDR2 reads FQGNSA. The CDR3 contains 14 residues. The V end lost 4 bases, the J end lost 4 bases, and 13 bases lay between the germline ends. The CDR3 DNA reads TGTGCCAGCAGCTCTCAGGGGTTCGGCACTGAAGCTTTCTTT. Its translation is CASSSQGFGTEAFF.

The CDR3 here is CASSLTAGAPYEQYF. The CDR3 nucleotides are TGTGCCAGCAGCTTAACGGCAGGGGCCCCCTACGAGCAGTACTTC. J is TRBJ2-7 and V is TRBV7-2, with TRBD1 as a possible D gene (6 bases). CDR1 is SGHTA and CDR2 is FQGNSA in the germline V gene. The CDR3 spans 15 residues. V gave up 2 bases and J gave up 2 bases, with 13 bases separating them. Together with reference TRBV7-2 and TRBJ2-7, the CDR3 gives the full variable domain: GAGVSQSPSNKVTEKGKDVELRCDPISGHTALYWYRQSLGQGLEFLIYFQGNSAPDKSGLPSDRFSAERTGGSVSTLTIQRTQQEDSAVYLCASSLTAGAPYEQYFGPGTRLTVT.

In the case of this clone: The sample has other DNA sequences that encode this CDR3 too. The gene calls are TRBV27 and TRBJ1-2; D may be TRBD1 (5 bases). The V gene lost 3 bases and the J gene lost 8 bases, with 13 bases spanning the gap. Germline CDR1 reads MNHEY; CDR2 reads SMNVEV (reference sequence). This CDR3 is 13 amino acids long. The CDR3 sequence is CASSFRQGGGYTF. In nucleotides, the CDR3 is TGTGCCAGCAGTTTTAGGCAGGGAGGAGGCTACACCTTC.

The genes are TRBV4-2 and TRBJ2-6; 7 bases align to TRBD1. The J segment lost 4 bases and the V segment lost 1 base, leaving 16 bases of the junction unmatched. This CDR3 spans 20 amino acids. Looked up from germline, CDR1 is LGHNA and CDR2 is YNFKEQ. For the CDR3, the DNA is TGTGCCAGCAGCCAAGGTAGGCCGGGACAGATCGCTGGCGGGGCCAACGTCCTGACTTTC. The encoded protein is CASSQGRPGQIAGGANVLTF.

The rearrangement links TRBV7-2 to TRBJ2-1; TRBD1 matches at 7 bases. Germline values: CDR1 SGHTA, CDR2 FQGNSA. The CDR3 runs 14 residues. With V trimmed by 5 bases and J by 6 bases, 7 bases remained unmatched. CDR3 coding DNA: TGTGCCAGCAGCCCGACCTACAGGGGCAATGAGCAGTTCTTC. It translates to CASSPTYRGNEQFF.

This clone appeared once. V is TRBV11-3 and J is TRBJ1-1, with a weak D call TRBD1 (5 bases). The V end lost 4 bases, the J end lost 0 bases, and 12 bases lay between the germline ends. The CDR3 loop spans 15 amino acids. Germline V gene lookup returns CDR1 SGHNT and CDR2 YENEEA. CDR3 in DNA: TGTGCCAGCAGCTCGCAGGGATGGGTGAACACTGAAGCTTTCTTT. It yields the protein CASSSQGWVNTEAFF.

The rearrangement links TRBV4-1 to TRBJ2-3; 9 nucleotides line up with TRBD1. There are 19 residues in the CDR3. Trimming took 0 bases from V and 4 from J; bases not matched to a gene: 14. The germline V gene encodes CDR1 MGHRA and CDR2 YSYEKL. The DNA of the CDR3 is TGCGCCAGCAGCCAAGATCCAAGCAGGGGACAGGGTAGTTCAGATACGCAGTATTTT. Its translation is CASSQDPSRGQGSSDTQYF.

The rearrangement uses TRBV14 and TRBJ1-1; 9 bases are shared with TRBD1. V dropped 3 bases and J dropped 2; count of bases not matched to a gene: 13. Per the germline V gene, CDR1 is SGHDN and CDR2 is FVKESK. This CDR3 is 18 amino acids long. The CDR3 sequence: CASSHHFYRTGVNTEAFF. The CDR3 DNA is TGTGCCAGCAGCCATCACTTTTATCGGACAGGGGTAAACACTGAAGCTTTCTTT.

The chain carries TRBV6-4 and TRBJ2-7, with D maybe TRBD2 (6 bases). The CDR3 has 13 residues. V lost 4 bases, J lost 1 base, and 8 bases lay in between. The germline V gene has CDR1 MRHNA and CDR2 SNTAGT. CDR3 sequence (DNA): TGTGCCAGCAGTGTGGAGGGATCCTACGAGCAGTACTTC. Amino acid sequence: CASSVEGSYEQYF.

This chain joins TRBV12-3 or TRBV12-4 and TRBJ2-7, with D hard to call. This CDR3 has 12 residues. Trimming stripped 6 bases from V and 3 bases from J, with 9 bases between. The CDR3 is CASRRQRYEQYF. Written as DNA, the CDR3 is TGTGCCAGCAGAAGACAACGCTACGAGCAGTACTTC.

The chain joins TRBV19 to TRBJ1-6, with 9 bases identical to TRBD1. The CDR3 runs to 14 residues. Germline V gene data show CDR1 as LNHDA and CDR2 as SQIVND (reference sequence). Germline trimming cut 7 bases from V and 6 bases from J; bases unmatched to any gene: 4. The DNA of the CDR3 is TGTGCCAGTACCTCGGACAGGGGTAATTCACCCCTCCACTTT. It codes for CASTSDRGNSPLHF. Variable domain in full (rest from reference TRBV19 and TRBJ1-6): DGGITQSPKYLFRKEGQNVTLSCEQNLNHDAMYWYRQDPGQGLRLIYYSQIVNDFQKGDIAEGYSVSREKKESFPLTVTSAQKNPTAFYLCASTSDRGNSPLHFGNGTRLTVT.

The chain links TRBV5-1 to TRBJ1-1; the D gene is possibly TRBD1 (6 bases). The CDR3 is 14 residues long. Trimming removed 5 bases at V and 0 bases at J, with 11 bases between. The germline V gene encodes CDR1 SGHRS and CDR2 YFSETQ. The CDR3: CASSTGLMNTEAFF. The CDR3 nucleotides are TGCGCCAGCAGTACAGGGCTCATGAACACTGAAGCTTTCTTT.

V is TRBV7-9 and J is TRBJ1-1, with no clear D. Looked up from germline, CDR1 is SEHNR and CDR2 is FQNEAQ (reference sequence). Trimming pared 3 bases from V and 1 base from J, leaving 9 bases between. CDR3 size: 14 residues. The CDR3 nucleotides read TGTGCCAGCAGCTTGCAACTGCCGAACACTGAAGCTTTCTTT. Its protein product is CASSLQLPNTEAFF.

The V call is TRBV7-2, the J call TRBJ1-3, with TRBD1 as a possible D gene (5 bases). The germline V gene has CDR1 SGHTA and CDR2 FQGNSA. V gave up 1 base and J gave up 0 bases, with 10 bases separating them. This CDR3 is 16 amino acids long. Written as DNA, the CDR3 is TGTGCCAGCAGCTTAGGTGGGGCGGACTCTGGAAACACCATATATTTT. Protein sequence: CASSLGGADSGNTIYF. The full variable domain, with the rest looked up from reference TRBV7-2 and TRBJ1-3, is GAGVSQSPSNKVTEKGKDVELRCDPISGHTALYWYRQSLGQGLEFLIYFQGNSAPDKSGLPSDRFSAERTGGSVSTLTIQRTQQEDSAVYLCASSLGGADSGNTIYFGEGSWLTVV.